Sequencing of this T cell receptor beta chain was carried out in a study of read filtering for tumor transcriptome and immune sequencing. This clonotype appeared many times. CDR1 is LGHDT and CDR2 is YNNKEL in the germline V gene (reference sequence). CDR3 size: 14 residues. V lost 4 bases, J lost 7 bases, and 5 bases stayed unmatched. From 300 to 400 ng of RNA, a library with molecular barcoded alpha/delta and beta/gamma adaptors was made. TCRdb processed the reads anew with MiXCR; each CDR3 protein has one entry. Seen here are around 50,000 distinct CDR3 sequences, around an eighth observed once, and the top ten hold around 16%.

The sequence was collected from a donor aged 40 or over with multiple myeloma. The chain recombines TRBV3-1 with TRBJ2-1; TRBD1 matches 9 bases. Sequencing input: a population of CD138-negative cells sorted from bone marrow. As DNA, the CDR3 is TGTGCCAGCAGCCTAGGGACAGGGCGAAATGAGCAGTTCTTC. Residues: CASSLGTGRNEQFF.